These 21 T cell receptor beta chains were sequenced from one sample in a study of T cell changes during pregnancy in multiple sclerosis. The table came from immunoSEQ multiplex PCR; TCRdb's copy has only in-frame clones and leaves some out. Of 32,000 or so clones listed, roughly 89% are singletons. The specimen was CD8+ T cells from peripheral blood mononuclear cells, collected in the second trimester of pregnancy. All receptors come from a female donor with multiple sclerosis, enrolled in a pregnancy study.

The chain links TRBV7-8 to TRBJ2-5; the match to TRBD2 covers 10 bases. Looked up from germline, CDR1 is SGHVS and CDR2 is FQNEAQ. V shed 7 bases, J shed 4 bases, and the junction held 0 bases outside the gene matches. The CDR3 sequence is 12 residues long. Here the CDR3 reads CASTSGGETQYF. The CDR3 DNA reads as TGTGCCAGCACTAGCGGGGGAGAGACCCAGTACTTC.

The genes are TRBV28 and TRBJ1-5, with TRBD1 identical over 7 bases. V was clipped by 3 bases and J by 4 bases; unmatched bases: 6. Germline CDR1 MDHEN, CDR2 SYDVKM. The CDR3 has 15 amino acids. CDR3 loop: CASSLGDSLNQPQHF. DNA of the CDR3: TGTGCCAGCAGTTTGGGGGACAGCCTGAATCAGCCCCAGCATTTT. Full variable domain (missing parts from reference TRBV28 and TRBJ1-5): DVKVTQSSRYLVKRTGEKVFLECVQDMDHENMFWYRQDPGLGLRLIYFSYDVKMKEKGDIPEGYSVSREKKERFSLILESASTNQTSMYLCASSLGDSLNQPQHFGDGTRLSIL.

V is TRBV27 and J is TRBJ2-7; the match to TRBD2 covers 8 bases. The CDR3 contains 13 residues. Germline CDR1 reads MNHEY; CDR2 reads SMNVEV (reference sequence). The J segment lost 7 bases and the V segment lost 5 bases, leaving 7 bases of the junction unmatched. The CDR3: CASSPRGGREQYF. Here the CDR3 DNA reads TGTGCCAGCAGTCCCCGGGGGGGGAGAGAGCAGTACTTC.

CDR3 DNA sequence: TGTGCCAGCAGCTTAGCGACACGGTCGAATGGCTACACCTTC. Residues: CASSLATRSNGYTF. The J gene is TRBJ1-2, the V gene TRBV7-9; D gene ambiguous. The CDR3 length is 14 residues. The V gene lost 0 bases and the J gene lost 6 bases, with 11 bases spanning the gap. Germline CDR1 is SEHNR and CDR2 is FQNEAQ (reference sequence).

The chain combines TRBV5-5 with TRBJ2-1; a weak D match, TRBD2 (6 bases). The ends were cut back, 0 bases at V and 5 bases at J, with 15 bases in the middle. CDR1 and CDR2 (germline): SGHKS, YYEKEE (reference sequence). The CDR3 is 16 amino acids. CDR3 loop: CASSLGGWGVDNEQFF. In DNA form, the CDR3 reads TGTGCCAGCAGCTTGGGAGGGTGGGGGGTGGACAATGAGCAGTTCTTC.

The chain links TRBV9 to TRBJ2-6; TRBD1 aligns across 7 bases. J was trimmed by 2 bases and V by 5 bases; bases with no gene match: 10. This CDR3 is 17 amino acids long. Germline V lookup: CDR1 SGDLS, CDR2 YYNGEE. CDR3 sequence: CASRDRDSEPGANVLTF. The CDR3 bases are TGTGCCAGCAGAGACCGGGACAGTGAGCCTGGGGCCAACGTCCTGACTTTC.

CDR3 region: CASSVSPGGYTEAFF. The CDR3 DNA follows: TGTGCCAGCAGCGTAAGTCCAGGGGGTTACACTGAAGCTTTCTTT. The chain couples TRBV21-1 to TRBJ1-1; no check of the table's D call, TRBD1, against the DNA was made. TRBV21-1 is tagged as a pseudogene. This CDR3 region has 15 residues.

The chain joins TRBV11-2 to TRBJ1-2; D might be TRBD1 (5 bases). The CDR3 consists of 13 residues. Germline V gives CDR1 SGHAT, CDR2 FQNNGV. The V gene lost 8 bases and the J gene lost 7 bases, with 17 bases spanning the gap. Here the CDR3 DNA reads TGTGCCAGCCTTCGGGGGATATTAGGTGGCTACACCTTC. Translation gives CASLRGILGGYTF.

This clone was detected a few times. V gene TRBV9 combines with J gene TRBJ1-5; possibly TRBD1 for D (6 bases). Trimming left V 0 bases short and J 9 bases short, with 13 bases between. This CDR3 has 14 amino acids. The germline gives CDR1 SGDLS, CDR2 YYNGEE. CDR3 protein: CASSVGAGVWPQHF. The CDR3 DNA reads TGTGCCAGCAGCGTAGGGGCAGGGGTTTGGCCCCAGCATTTT.

This chain joins TRBV9 and TRBJ2-3, with 10 nucleotides matching TRBD1. Germline V gives CDR1 SGDLS, CDR2 YYNGEE. With 0 bases clipped from V and 4 bases from J, the junction kept 8 bases outside the gene matches. This CDR3 has 17 residues. This CDR3 reads CASSVDRDRGSADTQYF. CDR3 DNA sequence: TGTGCCAGCAGCGTAGATCGGGACAGGGGTTCCGCAGATACGCAGTATTTT.

V is TRBV4-2 and J is TRBJ2-4; 9 bases are shared with TRBD2. Germline lookup yields CDR1 LGHNA and CDR2 YNFKEQ. The V and J ends lost 4 bases and 0 bases, in that order; junction bases with no gene match: 7. The CDR3 sequence is 17 residues long. The CDR3 protein is CASSPSGAGLAKNIQYF. CDR3 nucleotide sequence: TGTGCCAGCAGCCCTAGCGGGGCAGGACTAGCCAAAAACATTCAGTACTTC.

The chain links TRBV4-1 to TRBJ2-7; D gene uncertain. The CDR3 runs to 13 residues. The germline V gene has CDR1 MGHRA and CDR2 YSYEKL. V dropped 1 base and J dropped 4 bases, with 8 bases sitting between them. CDR3 loop: CASSQGSSYEQYF. Here the CDR3 DNA reads TGCGCCAGCAGCCAAGGGAGCAGTTACGAGCAGTACTTC.

The chain is built from TRBV9 and TRBJ2-7, with D hard to call. This CDR3 region has 11 residues. Germline V lookup: CDR1 SGDLS, CDR2 YYNGEE. Trimming pared 3 bases from V and 3 bases from J, leaving 4 bases between. The CDR3 here is CASSDNYEQYF. CDR3 sequence (DNA): TGTGCCAGCAGCGACAACTACGAGCAGTACTTC.

The chain is built from TRBV27 and TRBJ1-1; 8 bases are shared with TRBD1. The CDR3 is made up of 13 amino acids. V lost 7 bases, J lost 5 bases, and 6 bases stayed unmatched. Germline V CDR1 and CDR2: MNHEY, SMNVEV (reference sequence). The CDR3 DNA follows: TGTGCCAGCAAGGACAGGGCGAGGACTGAAGCTTTCTTT. Its protein is CASKDRARTEAFF.

The rearrangement uses TRBV7-2 and TRBJ1-4, with D perhaps matching TRBD1 (5 bases). This CDR3 has 15 residues. Germline lookup yields CDR1 SGHTA and CDR2 FQGNSA. V lost 5 bases and J lost 4, with 14 bases in between. The CDR3 DNA sequence: TGTGCCAGCAGCGCGGCAGGGTATGGTAATGAAAAACTGTTTTTT. Translated, it gives CASSAAGYGNEKLFF.

V and J are TRBV5-4 and TRBJ1-6; weak D call: TRBD1 (5 bases). Trimming stripped 4 bases from V and 9 bases from J, with 23 bases between. The CDR3 is 17 amino acids. Germline V gene sequence: CDR1 SGHNT, CDR2 YYREEE (reference sequence). In DNA, the CDR3 is TGTGCCAGCAGCCGCCCGGAGGGGAGGGAGGGAACTTCACCCCTCCACTTT. It encodes CASSRPEGREGTSPLHF.

CDR3 protein: CAISDWTGELNGYTF. CDR3 DNA: TGTGCCATCAGTGACTGGACAGGGGAGTTGAATGGCTACACCTTC. The rearrangement joins TRBV10-3 to TRBJ1-2; 9 nucleotides line up with TRBD1. Germline CDR1 reads ENHRY; CDR2 reads SYGVKD. V dropped 3 bases and J dropped 6; count of bases not matched to a gene: 8. The CDR3 runs to 15 residues.

The V and J genes are TRBV29-1 and TRBJ1-1, with TRBD1 identical over 9 bases. The V segment lost 2 bases and the J segment 6 bases; nucleotides outside the gene matches: 4. The germline V gene has CDR1 SQVTM and CDR2 ANQGSEA. The CDR3 runs 13 residues. This CDR3 is CSVETGGLPEAFF. The CDR3 DNA reads as TGCAGCGTTGAAACAGGGGGCTTACCTGAAGCTTTCTTT.

The V call is TRBV5-5, the J call TRBJ2-2, with 8 positions matching TRBD2. The CDR3 totals 15 residues. Germline V gene sequence: CDR1 SGHKS, CDR2 YYEKEE (reference sequence). The ends lost 4 bases at V and 4 bases at J; junction bases unmatched: 6. The CDR3 DNA is TGTGCCAGCAGCCCGCCGGGACTAGTCACCGGGGAGCTGTTTTTT. This sequence encodes CASSPPGLVTGELFF.

The chain uses TRBV28 and TRBJ1-4, with TRBD1 identical over 7 bases. Germline V gives CDR1 MDHEN, CDR2 SYDVKM. There are 17 residues in the CDR3. V trimming: 2 bases; J trimming: 0 bases; junction bases outside the gene matches: 6. In DNA, the CDR3 is TGTGCCAGCAGTTTAAAGGGCAGGGGGGCAACTAATGAAAAACTGTTTTTT. Its protein is CASSLKGRGATNEKLFF.

The rearrangement uses TRBV7-6 and TRBJ2-7; 11 nucleotides agree with TRBD2. The V gene's germline CDR1 is SGHVS and CDR2 FNYEAQ. V dropped 7 bases and J dropped 2; count of bases not matched to a gene: 7. CDR3 length equals 15 residues. The CDR3 region has the DNA TGTGCCAGCACCCCGGGACTAGCGGATACCTACGAGCAGTACTTC. It specifies CASTPGLADTYEQYF.